This T cell receptor beta chain was identified during a study of sequential checkpoint blockade in melanoma. As for the study in general: Patients were randomized 1:1 to nivolumab-then-ipilimumab or ipilimumab-then-nivolumab first-line.

Treatment given: randomized to nivolumab then ipilimumab (arm A) or the reverse (arm B). No patient had prior DNA-damaging chemotherapy. Live CD3+CD8+ CD19− CD56− cells were sorted from PBMCs. Germline V CDR1 and CDR2: SGDLS, YYNGEE. The CDR3 sequence is 14 residues long. Deletions cut 4 bases from V and 8 bases from J, with 18 bases between. TCRdb's table, derived via immunoSEQ multiplex PCR, lists solely in-frame clones and lacks some. The sample has over 10,000 clones, approximately 82% seen once; the top ten hold around 28%. J is TRBJ1-2 and V is TRBV9; D may be TRBD1 (5 bases). The material sequenced was CD8+ T cells sorted from blood (inferred from file names), taken from a patient given nivolumab and ipilimumab in sequence. This clonotype was sampled from a human donor with melanoma. The CDR3, as DNA: TGTGCCAGCAGCCCGACGGGGGGAATGGAGGGCTACACCTTC. Encoded protein: CASSPTGGMEGYTF.